Listed here is a single TCR beta chain. Clones were sequenced by immunoSEQ multiplex PCR, and TCRdb holds only the in-frame ones, with some missing. The sample carries more than 25,000 clones, roughly 90% recorded once. CDR1 and CDR2 from the germline V gene are SGHDT and YYEEEE. CDR3 size: 16 residues. Trimming left V 3 bases short and J 1 base short, with 11 bases between. This specimen belongs to a study of blood T cell repertoires in COVID-19. About the research overall: PBMCs, B-cell-depleted T cells, or T cells provided the cDNA or gDNA that made up the material.

The sequenced material came from peripheral blood. The origin of this receptor is a man in his sixties with active COVID-19. This rearrangement joins TRBV5-6 to TRBJ1-6, with a tentative D call TRBD1 (6 bases). The DNA of the CDR3 is TGTGCCAGCAGCTCCAGGGGTTTGTCCTATAATTCACCCCTCCACTTT. It yields the protein CASSSRGLSYNSPLHF. The entire variable domain, with the rest obtained from reference TRBV5-6 and TRBJ1-6, is as follows: DAGVTQSPTHLIKTRGQQVTLRCSPKSGHDTVSWYQQALGQGPQFIFQYYEEEERQRGNFPDRFSGHQFPNYSSELNVNALLLGDSALYLCASSSRGLSYNSPLHFGNGTRLTVT.